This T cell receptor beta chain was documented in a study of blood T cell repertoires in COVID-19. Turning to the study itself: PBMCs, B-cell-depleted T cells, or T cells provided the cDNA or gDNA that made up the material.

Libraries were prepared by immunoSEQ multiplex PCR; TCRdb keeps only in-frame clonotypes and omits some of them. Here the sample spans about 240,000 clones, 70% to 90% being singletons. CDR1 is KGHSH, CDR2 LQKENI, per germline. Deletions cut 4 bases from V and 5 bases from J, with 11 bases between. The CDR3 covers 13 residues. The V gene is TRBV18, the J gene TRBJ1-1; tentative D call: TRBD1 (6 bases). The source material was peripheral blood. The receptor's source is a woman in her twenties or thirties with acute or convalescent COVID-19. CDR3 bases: TGTGCCAGCTCACGAGGACAGCCAACTGAAGCTTTCTTT. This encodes CASSRGQPTEAFF.